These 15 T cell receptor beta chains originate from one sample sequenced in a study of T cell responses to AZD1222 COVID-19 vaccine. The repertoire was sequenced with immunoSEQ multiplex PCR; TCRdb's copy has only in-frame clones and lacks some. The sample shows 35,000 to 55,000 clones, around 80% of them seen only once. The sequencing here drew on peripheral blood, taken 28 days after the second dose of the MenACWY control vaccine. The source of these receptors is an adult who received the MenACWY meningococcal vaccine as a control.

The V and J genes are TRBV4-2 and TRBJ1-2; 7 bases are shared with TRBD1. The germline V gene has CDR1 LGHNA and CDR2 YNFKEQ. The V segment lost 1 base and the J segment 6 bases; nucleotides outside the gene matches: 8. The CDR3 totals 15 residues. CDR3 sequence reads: CASSQGIEGADGYTF. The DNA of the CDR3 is TGTGCCAGCAGCCAAGGCATAGAGGGGGCTGATGGCTACACCTTC.

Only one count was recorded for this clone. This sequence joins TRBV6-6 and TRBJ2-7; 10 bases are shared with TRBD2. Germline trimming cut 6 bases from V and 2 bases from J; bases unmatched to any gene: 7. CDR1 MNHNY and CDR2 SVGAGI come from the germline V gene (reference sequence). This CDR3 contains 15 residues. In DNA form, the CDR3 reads TGTGCCAGCAGGACGGGACTAGCGAACACCTACGAGCAGTACTTC. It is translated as CASRTGLANTYEQYF.

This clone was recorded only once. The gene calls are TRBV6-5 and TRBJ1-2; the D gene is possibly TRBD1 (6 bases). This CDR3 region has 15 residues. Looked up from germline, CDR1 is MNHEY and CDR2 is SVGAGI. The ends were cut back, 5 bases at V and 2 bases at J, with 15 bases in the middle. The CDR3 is CASSRGQLFNYGYTF. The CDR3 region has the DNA TGTGCCAGCAGTCGCGGACAGCTTTTCAACTATGGCTACACCTTC.

The CDR3 protein is CASSLLGDRGYEQYV. CDR3 DNA: TGTGCCAGTAGTTTGCTTGGGGACAGGGGTTACGAGCAGTACGTC. V gene TRBV19 combines with J gene TRBJ2-7; 10 bases line up with TRBD1. The CDR3 spans 15 residues. With V trimmed by 5 bases and J by 4 bases, 8 bases remained unmatched. Germline V gives CDR1 LNHDA, CDR2 SQIVND (reference sequence).

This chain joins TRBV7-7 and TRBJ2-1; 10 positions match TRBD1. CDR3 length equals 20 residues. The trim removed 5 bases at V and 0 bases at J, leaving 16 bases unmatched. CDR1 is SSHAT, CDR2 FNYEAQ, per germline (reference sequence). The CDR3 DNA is TGTGCCAGCAGCCAATCGCCGGGACAGGGGCGTTATGGCTCCTACAATGAGCAGTTCTTC. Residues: CASSQSPGQGRYGSYNEQFF.

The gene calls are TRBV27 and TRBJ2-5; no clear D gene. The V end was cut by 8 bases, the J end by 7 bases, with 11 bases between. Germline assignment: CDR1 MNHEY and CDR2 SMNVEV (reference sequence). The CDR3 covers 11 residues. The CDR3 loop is CASGYPRTQYF. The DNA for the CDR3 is TGTGCCAGCGGCTACCCGCGGACCCAGTACTTC.

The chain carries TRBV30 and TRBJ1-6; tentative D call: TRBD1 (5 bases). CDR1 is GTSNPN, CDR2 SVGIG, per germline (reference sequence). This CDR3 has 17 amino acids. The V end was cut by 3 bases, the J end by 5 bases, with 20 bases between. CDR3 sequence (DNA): TGTGCCTGGAGACCCAAGGGGCAGGCGCGGAATAATTCACCCCTCCACTTT. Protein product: CAWRPKGQARNNSPLHF.

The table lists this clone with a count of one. The chain's CDR3 is CASSSGSGLAKNIQYF. CDR3 nucleotide sequence: TGTGCCAGCAGCTCTGGTAGCGGGCTAGCCAAAAACATTCAGTACTTC. The chain employs TRBV7-2 and TRBJ2-4; TRBD2 matches at 7 bases. The junction had 6 bases not matched to a gene; V was cut back by 4 bases and J by 0 bases. The CDR3 contains 16 residues. Germline CDR1 reads SGHTA; CDR2 reads FQGNSA.

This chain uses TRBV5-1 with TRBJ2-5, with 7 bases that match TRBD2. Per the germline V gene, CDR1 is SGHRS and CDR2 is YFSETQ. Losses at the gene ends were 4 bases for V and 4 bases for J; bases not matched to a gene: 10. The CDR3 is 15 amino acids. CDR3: CASSPQRGGRETQYF. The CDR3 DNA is TGCGCCAGCAGCCCACAGCGGGGCGGCAGAGAGACCCAGTACTTC.

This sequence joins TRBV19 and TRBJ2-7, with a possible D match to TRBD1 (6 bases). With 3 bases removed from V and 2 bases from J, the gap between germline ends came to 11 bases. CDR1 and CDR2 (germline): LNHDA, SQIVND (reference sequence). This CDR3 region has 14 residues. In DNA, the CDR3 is TGTGCCAGTAGTATGACAGGAACGACCTACGAGCAGTACGTC. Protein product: CASSMTGTTYEQYV.

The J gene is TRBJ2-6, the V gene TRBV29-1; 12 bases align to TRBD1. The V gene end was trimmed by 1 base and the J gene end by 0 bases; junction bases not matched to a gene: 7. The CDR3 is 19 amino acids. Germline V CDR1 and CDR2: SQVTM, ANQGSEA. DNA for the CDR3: TGCAGCGTTGAAGCCGCCGGGACAGGGGGCGTCTCTGGGGCCAACGTCCTGACTTTC. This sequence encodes CSVEAAGTGGVSGANVLTF.

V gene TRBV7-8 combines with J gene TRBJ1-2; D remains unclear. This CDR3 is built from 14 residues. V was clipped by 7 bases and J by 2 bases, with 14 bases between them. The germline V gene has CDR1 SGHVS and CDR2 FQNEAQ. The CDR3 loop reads CASTKDGGNYGYTF. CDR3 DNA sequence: TGTGCCAGCACTAAGGACGGAGGAAACTATGGCTACACCTTC.

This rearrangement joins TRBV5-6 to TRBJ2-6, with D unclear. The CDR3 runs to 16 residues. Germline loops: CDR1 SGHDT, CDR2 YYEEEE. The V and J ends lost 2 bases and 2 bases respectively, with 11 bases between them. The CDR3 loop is CASSLKVLPGANVLTF. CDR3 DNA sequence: TGTGCCAGCAGCTTAAAGGTCCTCCCTGGGGCCAACGTCCTGACTTTC. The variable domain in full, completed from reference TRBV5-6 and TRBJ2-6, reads DAGVTQSPTHLIKTRGQQVTLRCSPKSGHDTVSWYQQALGQGPQFIFQYYEEEERQRGNFPDRFSGHQFPNYSSELNVNALLLGDSALYLCASSLKVLPGANVLTFGAGSRLTVL.

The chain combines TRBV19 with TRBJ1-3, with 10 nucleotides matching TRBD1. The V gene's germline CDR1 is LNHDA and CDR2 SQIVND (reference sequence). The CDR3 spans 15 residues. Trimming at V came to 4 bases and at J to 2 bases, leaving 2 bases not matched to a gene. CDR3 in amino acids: CASSSGTGAGNTIYF. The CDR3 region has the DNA TGTGCCAGTAGTAGTGGGACAGGGGCTGGAAACACCATATATTTT. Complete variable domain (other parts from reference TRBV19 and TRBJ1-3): DGGITQSPKYLFRKEGQNVTLSCEQNLNHDAMYWYRQDPGQGLRLIYYSQIVNDFQKGDIAEGYSVSREKKESFPLTVTSAQKNPTAFYLCASSSGTGAGNTIYFGEGSWLTVV.

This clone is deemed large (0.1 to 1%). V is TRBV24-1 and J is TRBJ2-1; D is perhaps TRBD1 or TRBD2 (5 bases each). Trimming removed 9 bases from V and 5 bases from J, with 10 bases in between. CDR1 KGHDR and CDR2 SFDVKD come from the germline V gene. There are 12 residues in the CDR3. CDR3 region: CATARGDNEQFF. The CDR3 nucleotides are TGTGCCACCGCGAGGGGAGACAATGAGCAGTTCTTC.